This T cell receptor beta chain originates from a study of radiation and T cells in renal cell carcinoma (dated by TCRdb to 2020 to 2022). With respect to the entire study: A total of around 50 samples underwent TCR beta sequencing, made up of 25 or so tumors and some 27 peripheral blood samples. A total of 4 million to 5 million unique CDR3 nucleotide sequences, encoding 2.5 million to 3 million unique CDR3 amino acid sequences, were found across all 50 or so samples. The final blood draw took place at 4 weeks after radiation, the same time as nephrectomy.

Following the manufacturer's recommendations, the immunoSEQ kit was used to generate TCR beta libraries from genomic DNA. For library preparation, a first multiplex PCR was performed with proprietary primers, followed by a second PCR in which unique barcodes were added, and bead cleanups were performed after each round. A kit-provided positive control reaction and a negative control reaction were included in every sample batch. The final libraries underwent checking on an Agilent 4200 TapeStation D1000 ScreenTape, volumetric pooling, and quantification by qPCR. An Illumina NextSeq500 fitted with a MidOutput 150-cycle cartridge performed the sequencing, running 156 Read1 cycles and 15 Index1 cycles with the kit's custom primers. The pooled library was loaded at roughly 0.96 pM, with a 20% PhiX control spiked in. In the source study's methods: The vendor-processed data were analyzed in R, and a clonotype was defined as all T cells that share the same CDR3 nucleotide sequence. In the clone abundance analyses, frequencies were normalized to the 10,000 most abundant clones in each sample. Public T cell clones, which averaged fewer than five per sample, were removed prior to analysis. Tumor-enriched and baseline blood-enriched clonotypes were defined by at least a 32-fold difference in abundance between compartments. A beta-binomial differential abundance model was used to identify clonotypes that expanded or contracted between blood time points. The Baroni-Urbani and Buser coefficient was used to measure tumor-blood repertoire similarity, and groups were compared with two-tailed Wilcoxon tests in R. TCRdb carries this immuneACCESS record with in-frame sequences only. Its versions omit some clonotypes, under half of them owing to an unresolved V gene in the studies checked, with the rest unexplained. The V and J calls and clone size were taken over from that table, and D and trimming were inferred from the DNA. In this sample the table shows approximately 40,000 clones, 82% of which occur a single time. The ten top clones hold 27% of the sample.

Overall study results and their limits: Because the trial had a single-armed design, the trial could not examine how radiation dose or scheduling affected the TCR repertoire. In blood, the top tumor clonotypes increased between baseline and 2 weeks post-radiation and then shrank by 4 weeks, which suggests that tumor-resident clones expanded only transiently. Because pretreatment tumor biopsies were not available, the baseline intratumoral presence of clonotypes could not be determined. Changes in the blood repertoire were not tracked past 4 weeks after treatment.

The germline V gene supplies CDR1 SGHRS and CDR2 YFSETQ. The CDR3, from cysteine to phenylalanine, totals 14 residues. CDR3 DNA only is kept here, 42 bases in frame from base 1. The junction carries 13 bases between V and J, which are trimmed by 3 bases and 4 bases respectively. Reading the label with the study, this specimen's time point is: blood 4 weeks post-SBRT, at nephrectomy. The meaning of the sample's treatment or condition label: 15 Gy SBRT to primary tumor, nephrectomy 4 weeks later. Samples were obtained from a clinical trial, in which 15 Gy stereotactic body radiation therapy was delivered to primary renal cell carcinomas and nephrectomy was performed 4 weeks later. To follow tumor-enriched clonotypes, serial peripheral blood was collected from radiation-treated patients at baseline and at 2 weeks and 4 weeks after SBRT. All patients had renal cell carcinoma with clear cell pathology. Genomic DNA for TCR sequencing was prepared using the QIAamp DNA Blood Mini Kit (Qiagen). The analyses included only samples that passed all quality control checks.

To note about this clone: Its antigen remains unidentified. Per-nucleotide qualities are absent, and no much larger clonotype sits a single base away.

This material consisted of blood, taken from a patient whose treatment included radiotherapy and nephrectomy. This TCR was sampled from a woman aged 70-85 years with renal cell carcinoma. The chain is assembled from TRBV5-1 and TRBJ1-1, and the D gene may be TRBD1, 6 bases matching. This receptor carries the CDR3 CASSSGEAGTEAFF. At the DNA level, the sequence is TGCGCCAGCAGCTCAGGGGAGGCCGGCACTGAAGCTTTCTTT.